This TCR beta chain was observed in a study of patients and donors after allogeneic stem cell transplantation. TCRdb reanalysed the RT-PCR reads using MiXCR and keeps one entry per CDR3 protein. The sample holds about 160,000 distinct CDR3 sequences; 30% are singletons and the top ten take roughly 3.2%. CDR1 is SGHKS and CDR2 is YYEKEE in the germline V gene (reference sequence). Trimming took 4 bases from V and 0 from J, leaving 14 bases between them. The CDR3 totals 15 residues. This receptor was taken from a human donor who was either an allogeneic HSCT recipient or a stem cell or donor lymphocyte infusion donor (not recorded which). It is not recorded whose cells these are; they may come from a transplant donor. The specimen sequenced was blood, either unsorted or a sorted T cell fraction (not recorded which). The chain uses TRBV5-5 and TRBJ2-7, with D possibly being TRBD1 (5 bases). The CDR3 is CASSPDRFFSYEQYF. DNA for the CDR3: TGTGCCAGCAGCCCAGACAGATTTTTCTCCTACGAGCAGTACTTC.